This TCR beta chain was sequenced for a study of blood T cell repertoires in COVID-19. At the level of the study: Acute-phase and convalescent COVID-19 samples originated in the United States, Italy and Spain. PBMCs, B-cell-depleted T cells, or T cells provided the cDNA or gDNA that made up the material.

This CDR3 region has 14 residues. Germline V gives CDR1 SGHDT, CDR2 YYEEEE. V gave up 0 bases and J gave up 3 bases, with 9 bases separating them. Authors' processing steps: Amplification from reference gene primers served as the basis for estimated nucleated cell counts. The protocol was immunoSEQ multiplex PCR, while the TCRdb copy is restricted to in-frame clones and leaves out a portion. D and trimming were read from the DNA, whereas the V and J calls and clone size are those reported in that table. The profile shows about 330,000 clones, 70% to 90% of them singletons. The V gene is TRBV5-6, the J gene TRBJ2-5; D not certain. The sample consisted of peripheral blood. This receptor was taken from a human donor in a cohort sampled during active COVID-19. Here the CDR3 reads CASSLAPDKETQYF. CDR3 coding DNA: TGTGCCAGCAGCTTGGCCCCTGACAAAGAGACCCAGTACTTC.